This section outlines one T cell receptor beta chain sequence together with its context. This specimen comes from a study of blood T cell repertoires in COVID-19. As handled by the study authors: Estimation of nucleated cell counts was performed using reference gene primer amplification. The data were produced by immunoSEQ multiplex PCR, yet TCRdb's version contains in-frame clones alone and is incomplete. That table gives V, J and clone size, and the DNA gave D and trimming. Altogether tens of thousands of clones are present, under 85% being singletons, with the ten largest covering approximately 6.4%. Germline V lookup: CDR1 SGHRS, CDR2 YFSETQ. Trimming left V 4 bases short and J 2 bases short, with 7 bases between. CDR3 length: 12 residues.

The receptor was derived from a woman aged 50 to 65 with active or convalescent COVID-19. The V call is TRBV5-1, the J call TRBJ2-7; no clear D gene. The sample comprised peripheral blood. The CDR3, as DNA: TGCGCCAGCAGCAACGGTGCCTACGAGCAGTACTTC. Its protein is CASSNGAYEQYF.